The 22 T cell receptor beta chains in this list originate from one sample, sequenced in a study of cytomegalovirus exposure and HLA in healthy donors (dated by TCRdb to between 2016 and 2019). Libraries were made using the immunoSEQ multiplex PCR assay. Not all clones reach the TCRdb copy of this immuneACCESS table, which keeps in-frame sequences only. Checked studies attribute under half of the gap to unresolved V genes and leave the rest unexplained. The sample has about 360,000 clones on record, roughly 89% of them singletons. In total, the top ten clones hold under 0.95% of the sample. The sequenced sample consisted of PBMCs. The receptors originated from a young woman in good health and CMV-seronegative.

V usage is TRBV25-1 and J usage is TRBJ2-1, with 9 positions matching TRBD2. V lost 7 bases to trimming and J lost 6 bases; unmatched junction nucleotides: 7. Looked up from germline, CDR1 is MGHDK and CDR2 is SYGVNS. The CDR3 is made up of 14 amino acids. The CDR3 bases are TGTGCCAGCAAGGGGACTAGCAATCCCAATGAGCAGTTCTTC. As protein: CASKGTSNPNEQFF.

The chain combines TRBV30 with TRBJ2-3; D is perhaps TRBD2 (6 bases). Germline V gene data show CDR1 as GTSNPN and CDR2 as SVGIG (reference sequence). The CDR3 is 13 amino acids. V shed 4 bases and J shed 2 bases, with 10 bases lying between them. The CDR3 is CAWTSVITDTQYF. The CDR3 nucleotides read TGTGCCTGGACTAGCGTTATCACAGATACGCAGTATTTT.

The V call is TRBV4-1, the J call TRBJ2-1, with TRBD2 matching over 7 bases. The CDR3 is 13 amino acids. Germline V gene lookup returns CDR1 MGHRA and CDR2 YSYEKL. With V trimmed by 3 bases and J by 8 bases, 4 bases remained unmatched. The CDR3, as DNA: TGCGCCAGCAGCCACCGACTAGCTGATGAGCAGTTCTTC. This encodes CASSHRLADEQFF.

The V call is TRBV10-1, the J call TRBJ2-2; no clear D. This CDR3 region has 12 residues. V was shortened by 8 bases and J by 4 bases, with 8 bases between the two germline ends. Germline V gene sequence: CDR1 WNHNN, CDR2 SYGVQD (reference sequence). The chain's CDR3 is CASGRATGELFF. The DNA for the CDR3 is TGCGCCAGCGGGCGCGCCACCGGGGAGCTGTTTTTT.

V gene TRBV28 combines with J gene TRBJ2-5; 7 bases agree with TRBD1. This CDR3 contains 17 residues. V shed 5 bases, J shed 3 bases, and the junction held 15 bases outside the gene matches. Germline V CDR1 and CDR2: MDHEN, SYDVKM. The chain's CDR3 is CASSALLGTDLEETQYF. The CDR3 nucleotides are TGTGCCAGCAGTGCCCTTCTCGGGACAGATCTAGAAGAGACCCAGTACTTC.

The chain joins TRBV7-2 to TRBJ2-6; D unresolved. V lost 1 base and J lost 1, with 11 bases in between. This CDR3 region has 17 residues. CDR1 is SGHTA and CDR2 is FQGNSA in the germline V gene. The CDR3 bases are TGTGCCAGCAGCTTAGGTAACACCATATCTGGGGCCAACGTCCTGACTTTC. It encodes CASSLGNTISGANVLTF.

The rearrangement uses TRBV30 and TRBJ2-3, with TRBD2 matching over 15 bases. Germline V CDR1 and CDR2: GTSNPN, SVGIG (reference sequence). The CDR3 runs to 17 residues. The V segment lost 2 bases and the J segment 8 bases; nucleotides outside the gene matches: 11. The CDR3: CAWSSLRTSGGAGTQYF. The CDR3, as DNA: TGTGCCTGGAGTAGCCTCCGGACTAGCGGGGGGGCGGGTACGCAGTATTTT.

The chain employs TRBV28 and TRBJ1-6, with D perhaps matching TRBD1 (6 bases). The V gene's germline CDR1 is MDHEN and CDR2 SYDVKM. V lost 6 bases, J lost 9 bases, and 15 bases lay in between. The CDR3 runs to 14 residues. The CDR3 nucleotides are TGTGCCAGCAGGGAGCCAGGGGTAGGTTCACCCCTCCACTTT. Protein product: CASREPGVGSPLHF.

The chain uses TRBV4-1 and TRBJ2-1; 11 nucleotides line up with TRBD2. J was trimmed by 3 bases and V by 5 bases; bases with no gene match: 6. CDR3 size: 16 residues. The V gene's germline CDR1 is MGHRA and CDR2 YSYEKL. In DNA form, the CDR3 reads TGCGCCAGCAGCACTAGACTAGCGGGAAACTACAATGAGCAGTTCTTC. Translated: CASSTRLAGNYNEQFF.

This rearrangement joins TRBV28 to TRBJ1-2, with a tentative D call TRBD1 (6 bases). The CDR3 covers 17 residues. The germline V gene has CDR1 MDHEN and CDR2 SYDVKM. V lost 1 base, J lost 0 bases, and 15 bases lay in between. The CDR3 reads CASSLSDSTITNYGYTF. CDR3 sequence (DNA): TGTGCCAGCAGTTTATCGGACAGCACAATAACTAACTATGGCTACACCTTC.

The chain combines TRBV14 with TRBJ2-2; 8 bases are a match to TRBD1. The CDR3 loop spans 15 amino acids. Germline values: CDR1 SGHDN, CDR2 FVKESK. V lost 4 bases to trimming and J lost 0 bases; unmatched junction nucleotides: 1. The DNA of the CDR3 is TGTGCCAGCAGCCTGGACAGGGCGAACACCGGGGAGCTGTTTTTT. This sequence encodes CASSLDRANTGELFF.

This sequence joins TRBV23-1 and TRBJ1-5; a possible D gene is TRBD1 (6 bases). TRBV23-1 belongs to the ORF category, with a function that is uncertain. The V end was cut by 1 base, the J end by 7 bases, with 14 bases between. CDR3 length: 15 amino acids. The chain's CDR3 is CASSQYNRAEQPQHF. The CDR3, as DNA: TGCGCCAGCAGTCAATATAACAGGGCCGAACAGCCCCAGCATTTT.

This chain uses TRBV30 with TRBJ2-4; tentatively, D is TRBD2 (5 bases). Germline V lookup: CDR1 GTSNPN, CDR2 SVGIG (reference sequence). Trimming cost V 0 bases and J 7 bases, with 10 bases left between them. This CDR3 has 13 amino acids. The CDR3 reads CAWSVGTGNIQYF. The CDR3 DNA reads TGTGCCTGGAGTGTGGGTACGGGGAACATTCAGTACTTC.

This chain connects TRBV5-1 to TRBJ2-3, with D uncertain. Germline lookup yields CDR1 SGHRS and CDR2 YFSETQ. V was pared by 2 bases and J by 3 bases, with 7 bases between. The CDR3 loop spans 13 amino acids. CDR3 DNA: TGCGCCAGCAGCTTAACGCGAACAGATACGCAGTATTTT. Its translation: CASSLTRTDTQYF.

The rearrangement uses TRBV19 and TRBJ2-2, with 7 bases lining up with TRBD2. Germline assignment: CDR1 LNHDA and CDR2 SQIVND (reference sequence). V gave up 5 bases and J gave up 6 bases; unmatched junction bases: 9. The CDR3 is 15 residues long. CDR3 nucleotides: TGTGCCAGTAGTCCCCTCCGTCGGGGGGCCGGGGAGCTGTTTTTT. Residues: CASSPLRRGAGELFF.

The CDR3 loop is CASSEDRARQPQHF. CDR3 in DNA: TGCGCCAGCAGTGAGGACAGGGCCCGTCAGCCCCAGCATTTT. V is TRBV10-1 and J is TRBJ1-5; TRBD1 agrees at 7 bases. Per germline, CDR1 WNHNN and CDR2 SYGVQD (reference sequence). The CDR3 is made up of 14 amino acids. Trimming removed 2 bases from V and 6 bases from J; junction bases left unmatched: 4.

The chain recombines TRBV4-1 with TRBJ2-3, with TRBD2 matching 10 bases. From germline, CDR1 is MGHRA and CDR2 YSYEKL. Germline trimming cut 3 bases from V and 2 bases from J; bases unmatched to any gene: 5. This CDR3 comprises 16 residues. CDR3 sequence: CASSHLLAGPTDTQYF. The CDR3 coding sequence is TGCGCCAGCAGCCATTTACTAGCGGGGCCCACAGATACGCAGTATTTT.

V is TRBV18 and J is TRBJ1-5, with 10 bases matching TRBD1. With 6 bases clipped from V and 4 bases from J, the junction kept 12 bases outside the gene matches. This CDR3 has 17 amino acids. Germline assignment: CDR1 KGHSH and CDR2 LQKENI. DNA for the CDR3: TGTGCCAGCTCTGCGGGGACAGGGGTTCTTAGAAATCAGCCCCAGCATTTT. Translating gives CASSAGTGVLRNQPQHF.

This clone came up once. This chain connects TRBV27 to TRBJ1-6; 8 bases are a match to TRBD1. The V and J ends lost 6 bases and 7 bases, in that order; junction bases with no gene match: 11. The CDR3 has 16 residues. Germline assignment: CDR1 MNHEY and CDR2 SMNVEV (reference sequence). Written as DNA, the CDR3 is TGTGCCAGCAGGGCAGGGGGCGCAGTCCCCAATTCACCCCTCCACTTT. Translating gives CASRAGGAVPNSPLHF.

The CDR3 bases are TGTGCCAGCAGTGAACACCGACTAGCGGACTACGAGCAGTACTTC. Amino acids: CASSEHRLADYEQYF. The rearrangement joins TRBV6-1 to TRBJ2-7; 9 positions agree with TRBD2. Germline V gives CDR1 MNHNS, CDR2 SASEGT. The CDR3 totals 15 residues. The J segment lost 3 bases and the V segment lost 2 bases, leaving 5 bases of the junction unmatched.

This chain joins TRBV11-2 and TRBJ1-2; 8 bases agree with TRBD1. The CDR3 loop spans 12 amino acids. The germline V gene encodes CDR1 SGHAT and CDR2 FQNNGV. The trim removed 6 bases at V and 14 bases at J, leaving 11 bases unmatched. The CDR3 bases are TGTGCCAGCAGTCGGGGACAGGCCGAGGGGACCTTC. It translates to CASSRGQAEGTF.

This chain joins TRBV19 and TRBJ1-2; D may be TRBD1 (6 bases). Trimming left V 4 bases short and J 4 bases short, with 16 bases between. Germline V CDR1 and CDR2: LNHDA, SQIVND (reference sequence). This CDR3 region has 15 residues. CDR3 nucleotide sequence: TGTGCCAGTAGTACAACTACAGGGTTAGGCTATGGCTACACCTTC. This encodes CASSTTTGLGYGYTF.